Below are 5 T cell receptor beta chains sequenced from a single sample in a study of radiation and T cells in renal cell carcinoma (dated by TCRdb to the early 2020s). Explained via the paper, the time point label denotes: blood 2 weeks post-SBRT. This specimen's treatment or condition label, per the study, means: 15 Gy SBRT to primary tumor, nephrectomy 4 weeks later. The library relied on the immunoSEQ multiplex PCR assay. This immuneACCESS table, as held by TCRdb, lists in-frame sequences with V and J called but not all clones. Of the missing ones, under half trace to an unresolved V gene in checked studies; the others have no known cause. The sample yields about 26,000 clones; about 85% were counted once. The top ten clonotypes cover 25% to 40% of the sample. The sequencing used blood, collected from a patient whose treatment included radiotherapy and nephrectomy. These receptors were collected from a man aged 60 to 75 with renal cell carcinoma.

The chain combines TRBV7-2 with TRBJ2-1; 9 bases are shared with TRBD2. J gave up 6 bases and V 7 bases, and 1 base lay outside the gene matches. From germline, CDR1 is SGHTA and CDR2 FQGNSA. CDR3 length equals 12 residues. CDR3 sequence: CASTLAGNEQFF. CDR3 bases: TGTGCCAGCACACTAGCGGGCAATGAGCAGTTCTTC.

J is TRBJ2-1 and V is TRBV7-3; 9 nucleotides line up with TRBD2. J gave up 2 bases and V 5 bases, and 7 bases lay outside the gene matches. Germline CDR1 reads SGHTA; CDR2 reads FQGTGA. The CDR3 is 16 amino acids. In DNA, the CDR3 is TGTGCCAGCAGCCCCGCAGCTAGCGGGACCTACAATGAGCAGTTCTTC. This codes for CASSPAASGTYNEQFF.

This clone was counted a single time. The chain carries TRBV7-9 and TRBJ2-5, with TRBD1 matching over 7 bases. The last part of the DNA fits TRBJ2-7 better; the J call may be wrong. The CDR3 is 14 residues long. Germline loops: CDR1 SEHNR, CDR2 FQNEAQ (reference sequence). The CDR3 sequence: CASSLTGIEYEQYF. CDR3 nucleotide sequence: TGTGCCAGCAGCCTGACAGGGATTGAATACGAGCAGTACTTC.

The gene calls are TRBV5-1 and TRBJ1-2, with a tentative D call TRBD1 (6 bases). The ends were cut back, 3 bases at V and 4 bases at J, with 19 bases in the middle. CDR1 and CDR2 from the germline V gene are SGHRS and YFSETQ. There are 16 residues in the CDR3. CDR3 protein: CASSYDSNREGYGYTF. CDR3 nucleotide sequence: TGCGCCAGCAGCTACGACTCTAACAGGGAGGGCTATGGCTACACCTTC. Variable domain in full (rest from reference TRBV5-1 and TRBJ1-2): KAGVTQTPRYLIKTRGQQVTLSCSPISGHRSVSWYQQTPGQGLQFLFEYFSETQRNKGNFPGRFSGRQFSNSRSEMNVSTLELGDSALYLCASSYDSNREGYGYTFGSGTRLTVV.

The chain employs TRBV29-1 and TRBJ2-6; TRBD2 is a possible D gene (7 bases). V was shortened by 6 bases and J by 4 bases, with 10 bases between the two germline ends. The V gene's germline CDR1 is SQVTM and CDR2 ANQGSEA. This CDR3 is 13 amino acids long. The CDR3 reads CSVGGPGANVLTF. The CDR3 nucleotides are TGCAGCGTGGGGGGGCCCGGGGCCAACGTCCTGACTTTC.